The rows below give T cell receptor beta chains drawn from one sample of a study of human T cells and chemical hapten exposure. TCRdb processed the RACE reads anew with MiXCR; each CDR3 protein has one entry. The sample lists over 55,000 distinct CDR3 sequences; around an eighth were seen once. The sequencing here drew on whole blood, taken in connection with sensitization to the hapten diphenylcyclopropenone (DPC). The source is a young man with alopecia areata. Some clones in this sample may be carry-over from other donors' samples. Both conserved end residues are part of each CDR3. A D gene is named only where the DNA matches it firmly. Rows give clone size only sometimes, using once, few, many, or a class for an expanded clone.

clone_size | d_call | j_call | v_call | cdr3_nt | cdr3_aa
few | NA | TRBJ2-7 | TRBV28 | TGTGCCAGCAGTTTAGTGGGGAAAGAGCAGTACTTC | CASSLVGKEQYF
NA | TRBD1 | TRBJ1-1 | TRBV7-2 | TGTGCCAGCAGCTTGGACAGGGTGAACACTGAAGCTTTCTTT | CASSLDRVNTEAFF
many | NA | TRBJ1-2 | TRBV20-1 | TGCAGTGCTAGTCCGGAGGGGGATGGAGGCTACACCTTC | CSASPEGDGGYTF
NA | NA | TRBJ1-3 | TRBV29-1 | TGCAGCGTTGAGCCGGGAGGTGGAAACACCATATATTTT | CSVEPGGGNTIYF
many | NA | TRBJ2-3 | TRBV7-2 | TGTGCCAGCAGCTCCCCCCCTCGGGATACGCAGTATTTT | CASSSPPRDTQYF
NA | NA | TRBJ2-1 | TRBV24-1 | TGTGCCACCAGTGACACCGACAGCCAAGGGGTCAATGAGCAGTTCTTC | CATSDTDSQGVNEQFF
many | NA | TRBJ2-5 | TRBV7-2 | TGTGCCAGCAGCTTAAACAGGGCAACGGCGGAGACCCAGTACTTC | CASSLNRATAETQYF
NA | TRBD1 | TRBJ1-5 | TRBV19 | TGTGCCAGTACTCAGCCAGGGGGGCAGCCCCAGCATTTT | CASTQPGGQPQHF
few | NA | TRBJ1-1 | TRBV5-3 | TGTGCCAGAAGCTTGTATGAAAGATCGACTGTACCGGGACGGACGACGAACACTGAAGCTTTCTTT | CARSLYERSTVPGRTTNTEAFF
NA | TRBD1 | TRBJ1-2 | TRBV5-1 | TGCGCCAGCAGCTTGTTGACAGGGGCTAACTATGGCTACACCTTC | CASSLLTGANYGYTF
NA | NA | TRBJ2-1 | TRBV3-1 | TGTGCCAGCAGACAGGACCTGAATGAGCAGTTCTTC | CASRQDLNEQFF
many | NA | TRBJ2-3 | TRBV27 | TGTGCCAGCAGTTTACTCCGCCGGGGGGCTGAAGATACGCAGTATTTT | CASSLLRRGAEDTQYF
NA | NA | TRBJ1-1 | TRBV7-9 | TGTGCCAGCAGCTTCTCGGGAGGACCGAACACTGAAGCTTTCTTT | CASSFSGGPNTEAFF
NA | TRBD1 | TRBJ1-1 | TRBV5-1 | TGCGCCAGCAGCTCCCAGGGACAGGAGAACACTGAAGCTTTCTTT | CASSSQGQENTEAFF
once | NA | TRBJ2-3 | TRBV5-1 | TGCGCCAGCAGCTTGGGCTTCACAGATACGCAGTATTTT | CASSLGFTDTQYF
many | TRBD1 | TRBJ2-5 | TRBV29-1 | TGCAGCGTTTTGGGACAGCTAAATCTAGAGACCCAGTACTTC | CSVLGQLNLETQYF
once | TRBD1 | TRBJ1-1 | TRBV28 | TGTGCCAGCAGTGGTATGGTCCCAGGGGGAACTGAAGCTTTCTTT | CASSGMVPGGTEAFF
many | TRBD1 | TRBJ2-1 | TRBV20-1 | TGCAGTGCTAGAGATGGACGACAGGGCAGGGACTACAATGAGCAGTTCTTC | CSARDGRQGRDYNEQFF
many | TRBD1 | TRBJ1-1 | TRBV2 | TGTGCCAGCAGTGAAGAGGGGGACAGCCCTCTTGAAGCTTTCTTT | CASSEEGDSPLEAFF
many | NA | TRBJ1-1 | TRBV5-1 | TGCGCCAGCAGCCCCCCGGCCACCGAGGAAGCTTTCTTT | CASSPPATEEAFF
many | NA | TRBJ1-1 | TRBV29-1 | TGCAGCGCTCGGGACCTGAACACTGAAGCTTTCTTT | CSARDLNTEAFF
NA | TRBD2 | TRBJ2-3 | TRBV20-1 | TGCAGTGCTAGAGATCGGACGGGAGGGAATACGCAGTATTTT | CSARDRTGGNTQYF
many | NA | TRBJ2-4 | TRBV6-1 | TGTGCCAGCTTCCAGTCGGGAGCTCAAAACATTCAGTACTTC | CASFQSGAQNIQYF
NA | TRBD1 | TRBJ1-5 | TRBV6-1 | TGTGCCAGCAGTGTGGGACAGGTTTATAATCAGCCCCAGCATTTT | CASSVGQVYNQPQHF
NA | NA | TRBJ2-7 | TRBV28 | TGTGCCAGCAGTACCACAGCAGGAAGGTACTACGAGCAGTACTTC | CASSTTAGRYYEQYF
many | NA | TRBJ2-7 | TRBV7-6 | TGTGCCAGCAGCTTATTCTCAACCCCCTTCGGGAAAACCTACGAGCAGTACTTC | CASSLFSTPFGKTYEQYF
many | TRBD1 | TRBJ1-2 | TRBV6-2/TRBV6-3 | TGTGCCAGCAGTTCACGGGACAGGGGAGACTATGGCTACACCTTC | CASSSRDRGDYGYTF
NA | NA | TRBJ1-4 | TRBV29-1 | TGCAGCGTTGAAAGTCGACAGTCTGAAAAACTGTTTTTT | CSVESRQSEKLFF
NA | TRBD1 | TRBJ2-3 | TRBV6-5 | TGTGCCAGCAGGGGACAGGGATCGGGGGGCACAGATACGCAGTATTTT | CASRGQGSGGTDTQYF
many | TRBD1 | TRBJ2-6 | TRBV7-2 | TGTGCCAGCAGCCCTCGGACAGGGCGAGCTGGGGCCAACGTCCTGACTTTC | CASSPRTGRAGANVLTF
many | NA | TRBJ1-1 | TRBV29-1 | TGCAGCCACCGGGAGGGGAACACTGAAGCTTTCTTT | CSHREGNTEAFF
NA | TRBD2 | TRBJ2-3 | TRBV9 | TGTGCCAGCACCCCTCCTGCGGGGGGGCCTGATACGCAGTATTTT | CASTPPAGGPDTQYF
NA | NA | TRBJ1-1 | TRBV5-1 | TGCGCCAGCAGCTTGGACCTTGGGGGCACTGAAGCTTTCTTT | CASSLDLGGTEAFF
medium-sized | TRBD1 | TRBJ2-1 | TRBV20-1 | TGCAGTGCTAGAAGGGGGCTTGAGCAGTTCTTC | CSARRGLEQFF
few | TRBD1 | TRBJ1-1 | TRBV7-2 | TGTGCCAGCAGCTTTGTACAGGGGACTGAAGCTTTCTTT | CASSFVQGTEAFF